A single sample gave rise to the 24 T cell receptor beta chains below, sequenced in a study of OX40 agonist ivuxolimab in advanced cancers. This table comes from immunoSEQ multiplex PCR, and its TCRdb copy is limited to in-frame clones, with some not included. The sample holds 99,000 or so clones, less than 95% seen once. This material consisted of CD4+ or CD8+ T cells sorted from blood, taken in a trial of the OX40 agonist ivuxolimab. All receptors come from an adult with an advanced solid tumor such as melanoma, head and neck, liver or kidney cancer.

CDR3 nucleotides: TGTGCCACCAGTGCGAGGGACATGAACACTGAAGCTTTCTTT. This encodes CATSARDMNTEAFF. V usage is TRBV15 and J usage is TRBJ1-1; weak D call: TRBD1 (6 bases). Between the trimmed V and J ends, which lost 6 bases and 0 bases, there was a span of 11 bases. This CDR3 contains 14 residues. Per germline, CDR1 LNHNV and CDR2 YYDKDF (reference sequence).

The chain couples TRBV18 to TRBJ1-2; D is unclear. The CDR3 is 14 amino acids. V gave up 2 bases and J gave up 6 bases, with 13 bases separating them. The germline CDR1 and CDR2 sequences are KGHSH and LQKENI. The CDR3 DNA follows: TGTGCCAGCTCACCAATGGGCCAGGACGATGGCTACACCTTC. Its translation is CASSPMGQDDGYTF.

The rearrangement joins TRBV7-2 to TRBJ2-7, with 12 bases aligning to TRBD1. This CDR3 region has 14 residues. Germline CDR1 and CDR2: SGHTA and FQGNSA. The trim removed 5 bases at V and 5 bases at J, leaving 4 bases unmatched. CDR3 amino acids: CASSMGQGANEQYF. The CDR3 DNA is TGTGCCAGCAGCATGGGACAGGGGGCGAACGAGCAGTACTTC.

The chain employs TRBV2 and TRBJ1-1; the D is unclear. The V end was cut by 6 bases, the J end by 1 base, with 12 bases between. The germline gives CDR1 SNHLY, CDR2 FYNNEI. CDR3 length equals 14 residues. DNA for the CDR3: TGTGCCAGCAGCCGCGACATACCGAACACTGAAGCTTTCTTT. It translates to CASSRDIPNTEAFF.

The chain carries TRBV29-1 and TRBJ1-6; D perhaps matches TRBD1 (5 bases). V shed 4 bases and J shed 4 bases, with 8 bases lying between them. The V gene's germline CDR1 is SQVTM and CDR2 ANQGSEA. This CDR3 is built from 13 residues. The CDR3, as DNA: TGCAGCGTTGGGGACGGTTATAATTCACCCCTCCACTTT. Its translation is CSVGDGYNSPLHF.

The chain employs TRBV18 and TRBJ1-4; 8 bases match TRBD1. The CDR3 contains 12 residues. Germline V gives CDR1 KGHSH, CDR2 LQKENI. V shed 4 bases and J 8 bases; nucleotides not matched to a gene: 0. The CDR3 nucleotides read TGTGCCAGCTCACGGACAGGGGAAAAACTGTTTTTT. Its translation is CASSRTGEKLFF.

The chain has TRBV7-9 and TRBJ2-1; possible D gene TRBD1, 7 bases. This CDR3 has 13 amino acids. Looked up from germline, CDR1 is SEHNR and CDR2 is FQNEAQ (reference sequence). V was cut by 2 bases and J by 9 bases, with 11 bases left in between. The CDR3 nucleotides read TGTGCCAGCAGCTTACCAGGGGGAGGTGAGCAGTTCTTC. This codes for CASSLPGGGEQFF.

V and J are TRBV7-2 and TRBJ2-5; 9 bases agree with TRBD1. Matching the DNA end better, TRBJ2-7 makes the J call doubtful. CDR3 length: 16 residues. CDR1 SGHTA and CDR2 FQGNSA come from the germline V gene. CDR3 in DNA: TGTGCCAGCAGCAGCCAGACAGGGGGAGGCTCCTACGAGCAGTACTTC. Its protein product is CASSSQTGGGSYEQYF.

The chain carries TRBV7-2 and TRBJ2-3; no definite D call. Looked up from germline, CDR1 is SGHTA and CDR2 is FQGNSA. The CDR3 spans 13 residues. V was cut by 6 bases and J by 0 bases, with 7 bases left in between. CDR3 in DNA: TGTGCCAGCAGGAAAGGTAGCACAGATACGCAGTATTTT. Translated, it gives CASRKGSTDTQYF.

The chain carries TRBV4-3 and TRBJ1-1; D not resolved. V gave up 0 bases and J gave up 5 bases, with 13 bases separating them. Germline lookup yields CDR1 LGHNA and CDR2 YSLEER. There are 15 residues in the CDR3. The CDR3 spells CASSQDLVGMTEAFF. CDR3 DNA sequence: TGCGCCAGCAGCCAAGATCTGGTGGGAATGACTGAAGCTTTCTTT.

The gene calls are TRBV4-1 and TRBJ2-7; 9 bases agree with TRBD1. With 4 bases clipped from V and 5 bases from J, the junction kept 9 bases outside the gene matches. Germline V CDR1 and CDR2: MGHRA, YSYEKL. CDR3 length: 15 residues. The CDR3 loop is CASSRPGQGYHEQYF. The DNA of the CDR3 is TGCGCCAGCAGCCGTCCGGGACAGGGCTACCACGAGCAGTACTTC.

The rearrangement uses TRBV6-5 and TRBJ1-2; D might be TRBD1 (6 bases). The CDR3 runs to 14 residues. With 4 bases removed from V and 2 bases from J, the gap between germline ends came to 11 bases. Germline V gives CDR1 MNHEY, CDR2 SVGAGI. CDR3 loop: CASSWDNTNYGYTF. CDR3 DNA sequence: TGTGCCAGCAGTTGGGACAACACAAACTATGGCTACACCTTC.

The chain links TRBV11-2 to TRBJ1-3; D is undetermined. Trimming took 0 bases from V and 0 from J, leaving 12 bases between them. CDR3 length: 17 amino acids. The germline CDR1 and CDR2 sequences are SGHAT and FQNNGV. The CDR3 DNA follows: TGTGCCAGCAGCTTAGAGGCGGTCCCCTCCTCTGGAAACACCATATATTTT. The encoded protein is CASSLEAVPSSGNTIYF.

This sequence joins TRBV6-4 and TRBJ1-2; D gene uncertain. V lost 6 bases to trimming and J lost 4 bases, with 9 bases between them. Germline loops: CDR1 MRHNA, CDR2 SNTAGT. The CDR3 covers 12 residues. The chain's CDR3 is CASRGRSYGYTF. DNA for the CDR3: TGTGCCAGCAGGGGCCGCAGCTATGGCTACACCTTC.

The chain links TRBV7-9 to TRBJ1-5, with D perhaps TRBD1 (6 bases). The V gene lost 5 bases and the J gene lost 2 bases, with 13 bases spanning the gap. The CDR3 runs to 15 residues. Germline CDR1 reads SEHNR; CDR2 reads FQNEAQ (reference sequence). The CDR3 region is CASSPGGGGNQPQHF. CDR3 sequence (DNA): TGTGCCAGCAGCCCGGGGGGGGGCGGCAATCAGCCCCAGCATTTT.

This chain links TRBV6-5 with TRBJ2-7, with 8 bases that match TRBD1. CDR3 length equals 15 residues. Trimming took 0 bases from V and 2 from J; bases not matched to a gene: 3. From germline, CDR1 is MNHEY and CDR2 SVGAGI. The CDR3 loop is CASSYSGQGTYEQYF. CDR3 bases: TGTGCCAGCAGTTACTCAGGACAGGGAACCTACGAGCAGTACTTC.

The rearrangement links TRBV7-9 to TRBJ2-7; 7 nucleotides align to TRBD1. This CDR3 has 15 amino acids. Looked up from germline, CDR1 is SEHNR and CDR2 is FQNEAQ (reference sequence). Trimming took 1 base from V and 0 from J; bases not matched to a gene: 3. CDR3: CASSLVWDSSYEQYF. CDR3 nucleotides: TGTGCCAGCAGCTTAGTTTGGGACAGCTCCTACGAGCAGTACTTC. The variable domain in full, with the rest retrieved from reference TRBV7-9 and TRBJ2-7, is DTGVSQNPRHKITKRGQNVTFRCDPISEHNRLYWYRQTLGQGPEFLTYFQNEAQLEKSRLLSDRFSAERPKGSFSTLEIQRTEQGDSAMYLCASSLVWDSSYEQYFGPGTRLTVT.

The chain is built from TRBV27 and TRBJ2-5; TRBD1 might be the D (5 bases). The CDR3 is 13 residues long. Trimming left V 2 bases short and J 5 bases short, with 9 bases between. Germline CDR1 MNHEY, CDR2 SMNVEV (reference sequence). This chain's CDR3 is CASSLQGAETQYF. The CDR3 nucleotides are TGTGCCAGCAGTTTACAAGGGGCCGAGACCCAGTACTTC.

CDR3 bases: TGCAGTGCTGGGGATTCACCCCTCCACTTT. Translation gives CSAGDSPLHF. The chain is built from TRBV20-1 and TRBJ1-6; D gene uncertain. The CDR3 totals 10 residues. The V gene's germline CDR1 is DFQATT and CDR2 SNEGSKA (reference sequence). V shed 5 bases and J shed 8 bases, with 4 bases lying between them.

J is TRBJ2-3 and V is TRBV7-3, with 7 bases identical to TRBD2. Germline-derived CDR1 and CDR2 are SGHTA and FQGTGA. Trimming cost V 5 bases and J 6 bases; bases outside gene matches: 11. This CDR3 region has 15 residues. The CDR3 loop is CASSPRFSGQDTQYF. In nucleotides, the CDR3 is TGTGCCAGCAGCCCTCGGTTTAGCGGGCAGGATACGCAGTATTTT. Based on the CDR3 plus reference TRBV7-3 and TRBJ2-3, the full variable domain is GAGVSQTPSNKVTEKGKYVELRCDPISGHTALYWYRQSLGQGPEFLIYFQGTGAADDSGLPNDRFFAVRPEGSVSTLKIQRTERGDSAVYLCASSPRFSGQDTQYFGPGTRLTVL.

Only one count was recorded for this clone. This chain uses TRBV7-2 with TRBJ1-2; D is unresolved. The CDR3 is made up of 14 amino acids. CDR1 is SGHTA and CDR2 is FQGNSA in the germline V gene. The V gene lost 10 bases and the J gene lost 4 bases, with 19 bases spanning the gap. The CDR3 spells CAIRRPGETYGYTF. The CDR3 DNA is TGTGCCATCCGGCGCCCCGGGGAGACCTATGGCTACACCTTC.

This chain connects TRBV5-5 to TRBJ2-7; TRBD2 aligns across 8 bases. In germline, CDR1 is SGHKS, CDR2 YYEKEE (reference sequence). V was pared by 0 bases and J by 6 bases, with 14 bases of the junction left unmatched. CDR3 size: 17 residues. CDR3 nucleotides: TGTGCCAGCAGCTTGGCGGGGCTGGCAGGGAGCGGGGGCGAGCAGTACTTC. Translating gives CASSLAGLAGSGGEQYF.

The chain employs TRBV7-9 and TRBJ2-7; weak D call: TRBD2 (6 bases). Trimming took off 5 bases at V and 2 bases at J, with 7 bases between the two ends. Germline values: CDR1 SEHNR, CDR2 FQNEAQ (reference sequence). The CDR3 is 12 residues long. The CDR3 here is CASSGGTYEQYF. CDR3 sequence (DNA): TGTGCCAGCAGCGGAGGGACCTACGAGCAGTACTTC.

V and J are TRBV7-8 and TRBJ2-1, with D perhaps given as TRBD1 or TRBD2 (5 bases each). Germline CDR1 is SGHVS and CDR2 is FQNEAQ. The CDR3 runs 16 residues. V shed 5 bases and J shed 4 bases, with 18 bases lying between them. CDR3 nucleotides: TGTGCCAGCAGCCCGACGGGGCCGACGGATTACAATGAGCAGTTCTTC. It encodes CASSPTGPTDYNEQFF.